This T cell receptor (beta chain) was observed in a study of T cells in Graves' hyperthyroidism and ophthalmopathy. For the study at large: Sampling of peripheral blood happened at initial diagnosis, prior to any treatment.

Amplification yielded TCR beta CDR3 regions, with RNA transcripts as the source. Primed by the HTBI set, a first-round RT-PCR was run on the TCR CDR3. TCRdb reprocessed the multiplex PCR reads with MiXCR, giving one entry per CDR3 protein. Of hundreds of thousands of distinct CDR3 sequences in the sample, roughly an eighth were seen once. From 8.5 to 10 ml of fresh peripheral blood, PBMCs were isolated. The CDR3 sequence is 13 residues long. Trimming pared 0 bases from V and 7 bases from J, leaving 8 bases between. The V gene's germline CDR1 is SGHKS and CDR2 YYEKEE (reference sequence). The sequenced material came from blood. The V call is TRBV5-5, the J call TRBJ2-1, with D perhaps matching TRBD1 or TRBD2 (5 bases each). The clonotype was recovered from a woman aged 18 to 35 with Graves' hyperthyroidism. This CDR3 is CASSLGDQNEQFF. For the CDR3, the DNA is TGTGCCAGCAGCTTGGGGGACCAAAATGAGCAGTTCTTC. The full variable domain, rest sourced from reference TRBV5-5 and TRBJ2-1, is DAGVTQSPTHLIKTRGQQVTLRCSPISGHKSVSWYQQVLGQGPQFIFQYYEKEERGRGNFPDRFSARQFPNYSSELNVNALLLGDSALYLCASSLGDQNEQFFGPGTRLTVL.